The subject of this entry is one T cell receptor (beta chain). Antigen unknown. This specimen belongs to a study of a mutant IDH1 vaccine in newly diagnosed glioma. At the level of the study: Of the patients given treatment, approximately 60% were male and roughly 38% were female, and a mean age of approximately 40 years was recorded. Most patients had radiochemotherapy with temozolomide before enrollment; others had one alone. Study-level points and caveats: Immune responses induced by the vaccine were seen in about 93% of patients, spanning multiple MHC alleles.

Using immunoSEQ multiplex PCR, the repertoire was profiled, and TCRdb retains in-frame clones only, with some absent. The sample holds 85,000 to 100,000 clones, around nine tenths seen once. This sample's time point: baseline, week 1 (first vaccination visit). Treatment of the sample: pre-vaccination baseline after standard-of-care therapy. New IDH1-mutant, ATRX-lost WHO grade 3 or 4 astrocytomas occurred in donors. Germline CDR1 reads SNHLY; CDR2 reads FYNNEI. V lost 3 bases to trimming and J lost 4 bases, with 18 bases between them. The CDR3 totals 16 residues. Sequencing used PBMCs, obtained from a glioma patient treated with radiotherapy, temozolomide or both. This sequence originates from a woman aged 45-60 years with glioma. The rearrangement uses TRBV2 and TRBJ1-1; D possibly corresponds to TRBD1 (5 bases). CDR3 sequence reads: CASSDRGTGFFTEAFF. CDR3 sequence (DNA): TGTGCCAGCAGTGATCGCGGGACGGGGTTCTTCACTGAAGCTTTCTTT.